Detailed here is one TCR beta chain. This sample is part of a study of T cell changes during pregnancy in multiple sclerosis. The table came from immunoSEQ multiplex PCR; TCRdb's copy has only in-frame clones and leaves some out. This sample has some 56,000 clones, with over 80% found just once. The specimen was CD4+ T cells from peripheral blood mononuclear cells, collected after pregnancy. The TCR comes from a female donor with multiple sclerosis, enrolled in a pregnancy study.

CDR3 coding DNA: TGTGCCAGCAGCTTAGTCGGGGGGCATAGCAATCAGCCCCAGCATTTT. Its protein is CASSLVGGHSNQPQHF. The rearrangement links TRBV7-2 to TRBJ1-5; a weak D match, TRBD1 (6 bases). The CDR3 has 16 residues. Trimming shortened V by 1 base and J by 0 bases, and 10 bases separated the two germline ends. Germline V gene lookup returns CDR1 SGHTA and CDR2 FQGNSA.